These 29 T cell receptor beta chains share one sample of origin, sequenced in a study of technical replicates of blood from a few donors. TCRdb's table, derived via immunoSEQ multiplex PCR, lists solely in-frame clones and lacks some. Of more than 50,000 clones listed, 85% to 90% were seen once; the top ten hold more than 4.5%. The sequencing input was PBMCs. The receptors come from a human donor in good health. Some clones in this sample may be carry-over from other donors' samples.

The chain has TRBV6-5 and TRBJ1-5; TRBD1 agrees at 7 bases. The germline V gene encodes CDR1 MNHEY and CDR2 SVGAGI. The length of the CDR3 is 14 residues. Unmatched junction bases numbered 2, after V lost 6 bases and J lost 0 bases. The CDR3 reads CASSDRASNQPQHF. The CDR3 DNA is TGTGCCAGCAGCGACAGGGCTAGCAATCAGCCCCAGCATTTT.

V gene TRBV5-8 combines with J gene TRBJ1-2; D gene uncertain. This CDR3 is 11 amino acids long. Germline values: CDR1 SGHTS, CDR2 YDEGEE. V was clipped by 5 bases and J by 1 base, with 3 bases between them. The CDR3 nucleotides are TGTGCCAGCAGTCTTAACTATGGCTACACCTTC. This translates into CASSLNYGYTF.

This clone appeared once. The chain has TRBV4-1 and TRBJ2-3, with 8 positions matching TRBD1. The CDR3 sequence is 15 residues long. Unmatched junction bases numbered 2, after V lost 0 bases and J lost 3 bases. The germline V gene has CDR1 MGHRA and CDR2 YSYEKL. The CDR3 region has the DNA TGCGCCAGCAGCCAAGAGGACAGGGAAACAGATACGCAGTATTTT. Its translation is CASSQEDRETDTQYF.

The chain joins TRBV9 to TRBJ2-1, with no clear D. Trimming took 0 bases from V and 2 from J, leaving 15 bases between them. CDR3 length: 17 residues. Germline CDR1 is SGDLS and CDR2 is YYNGEE. The CDR3 loop reads CASSVGWATGPYNEQFF. CDR3 in DNA: TGTGCCAGCAGCGTAGGGTGGGCGACCGGCCCCTACAATGAGCAGTTCTTC. The variable domain in full, with the rest retrieved from reference TRBV9 and TRBJ2-1, is DSGVTQTPKHLITATGQRVTLRCSPRSGDLSVYWYQQSLDQGLQFLIQYYNGEERAKGNILERFSAQQFPDLHSELNLSSLELGDSALYFCASSVGWATGPYNEQFFGPGTRLTVL.

V is TRBV19 and J is TRBJ2-3; TRBD1 matches 7 bases. The CDR3 sequence is 14 residues long. Germline V gene sequence: CDR1 LNHDA, CDR2 SQIVND (reference sequence). The trim removed 6 bases at V and 2 bases at J, leaving 5 bases unmatched. The CDR3 here is CASRPTGTTDTQYF. CDR3 bases: TGTGCCAGTAGACCGACAGGGACCACAGATACGCAGTATTTT.

Comments on this clone: A much larger clonotype is one base distant, so this may be a read error. V and J are TRBV7-2 and TRBJ1-5; D is unresolved. V dropped 5 bases and J dropped 3 bases, with 5 bases sitting between them. CDR3 length: 12 residues. CDR1 and CDR2 from the germline V gene are SGHTA and FQGNSA. CDR3 nucleotides: TGTGCCAGCAGCATACTCAATCAGCCCCAGCATTTT. Its translation is CASSILNQPQHF. The full variable domain, completed using reference TRBV7-2 and TRBJ1-5, is GAGVSQSPSNKVTEKGKDVELRCDPISGHTALYWYRQSLGQGLEFLIYFQGNSAPDKSGLPSDRFSAERTGGSVSTLTIQRTQQEDSAVYLCASSILNQPQHFGDGTRLSIL.

This clone has just a few counts. The chain joins TRBV5-1 to TRBJ2-3, with unresolved D. The CDR3 length is 15 residues. The germline gives CDR1 SGHRS, CDR2 YFSETQ. V was trimmed by 0 bases and J by 2 bases, leaving 10 bases between them. The CDR3 region is CASSLGRSNTDTQYF. The CDR3 DNA is TGCGCCAGCAGCTTGGGGCGGTCCAACACAGATACGCAGTATTTT.

This chain links TRBV27 with TRBJ1-4; 7 nucleotides align to TRBD1. This CDR3 comprises 14 residues. The germline V gene has CDR1 MNHEY and CDR2 SMNVEV (reference sequence). J lost 6 bases, V lost 4 bases, and 5 bases had no gene match. The CDR3 loop is CASSSGGFYEKLFF. The CDR3 region has the DNA TGTGCCAGCAGTTCAGGGGGTTTCTATGAAAAACTGTTTTTT.

This chain joins TRBV27 and TRBJ1-5; 8 bases are shared with TRBD1. V lost 3 bases, J lost 2 bases, and 3 bases stayed unmatched. The germline V gene has CDR1 MNHEY and CDR2 SMNVEV (reference sequence). The CDR3 sequence is 15 residues long. For the CDR3, the DNA is TGTGCCAGCAGTTTCAGGGGGCGAGGCAATCAGCCCCAGCATTTT. It codes for CASSFRGRGNQPQHF.

The rearrangement links TRBV25-1 to TRBJ2-7; TRBD1 aligns across 8 bases. The J segment lost 2 bases and the V segment lost 5 bases, leaving 5 bases of the junction unmatched. The CDR3 runs 14 residues. The V gene's germline CDR1 is MGHDK and CDR2 SYGVNS. CDR3 in amino acids: CASSFGQGTYEQYF. The CDR3 coding sequence is TGTGCCAGCAGTTTCGGACAGGGTACCTACGAGCAGTACTTC.

V gene TRBV28 combines with J gene TRBJ1-5, with TRBD1 matching over 8 bases. The V segment lost 2 bases and the J segment 2 bases; nucleotides outside the gene matches: 2. Germline CDR1 and CDR2: MDHEN and SYDVKM. This CDR3 contains 15 residues. The CDR3: CASSLGGQGNQPQHF. The CDR3 bases are TGTGCCAGCAGTTTAGGGGGACAGGGCAATCAGCCCCAGCATTTT. The whole variable domain, filled in from reference TRBV28 and TRBJ1-5, reads DVKVTQSSRYLVKRTGEKVFLECVQDMDHENMFWYRQDPGLGLRLIYFSYDVKMKEKGDIPEGYSVSREKKERFSLILESASTNQTSMYLCASSLGGQGNQPQHFGDGTRLSIL.

The J gene is TRBJ2-3, the V gene TRBV9, with D perhaps matching TRBD2 (5 bases). Trimming removed 3 bases from V and 6 bases from J, with 8 bases in between. The CDR3 has 12 amino acids. CDR1 SGDLS and CDR2 YYNGEE come from the germline V gene. The CDR3 DNA reads TGTGCCAGCAGCGACTGGGAGGATACGCAGTATTTT. Amino acid sequence: CASSDWEDTQYF.

The chain couples TRBV5-5 to TRBJ1-3; D call uncertain. From germline, CDR1 is SGHKS and CDR2 YYEKEE (reference sequence). This CDR3 spans 18 amino acids. V was shortened by 2 bases and J by 4 bases, with 22 bases between the two germline ends. The DNA of the CDR3 is TGTGCCAGCAGCTTAATCGCGCGAGGGCAGGCACCAGGAAACACCATATATTTT. Amino acid sequence: CASSLIARGQAPGNTIYF.

J is TRBJ2-3 and V is TRBV19, with D possibly matching TRBD1 (6 bases). The V gene lost 1 base and the J gene lost 0 bases, with 8 bases spanning the gap. Germline-derived CDR1 and CDR2 are LNHDA and SQIVND (reference sequence). The CDR3 consists of 15 residues. CDR3 in DNA: TGTGCCAGTAGTATAGGCAGGGGAAGCACAGATACGCAGTATTTT. Translating it yields CASSIGRGSTDTQYF.

The V and J genes are TRBV30 and TRBJ1-1, with D possibly TRBD1 on 6 matching bases. V shed 4 bases and J shed 10 bases, with 19 bases lying between them. The CDR3 is 13 amino acids. Germline CDR1 reads GTSNPN; CDR2 reads SVGIG (reference sequence). In nucleotides, the CDR3 is TGTGCCTGGACCCTAGACGCAGGGGCCCCAGCTTTCTTT. Amino acid sequence: CAWTLDAGAPAFF.

The CDR3, as DNA: TGCGCCAGCAGCCAAGATCAAAGCTTTGGTGGCTACACCTTC. Its translation: CASSQDQSFGGYTF. The chain combines TRBV4-3 with TRBJ1-2; unclear D gene. V was pared by 0 bases and J by 7 bases, with 12 bases between. Germline V gene sequence: CDR1 LGHNA, CDR2 YSLEER. This CDR3 spans 14 amino acids.

The V gene is TRBV7-2, the J gene TRBJ1-1; a weak D match, TRBD1 (5 bases). Germline CDR1 reads SGHTA; CDR2 reads FQGNSA. There are 13 residues in the CDR3. Trimming removed 5 bases from V and 1 base from J, with 8 bases in between. The CDR3 bases are TGTGCCAGCAGCGGGGGGGGGAACACTGAAGCTTTCTTT. This encodes CASSGGGNTEAFF.

CDR3 sequence (DNA): TGTGCCAGCAGCCGGTGGGGGGGCATTGGGGCTAATGCATACGAGCAGTACTTC. It specifies CASSRWGGIGANAYEQYF. V is TRBV5-6 and J is TRBJ2-7; perhaps TRBD2 as D (7 bases). The CDR3 runs 18 residues. V was pared by 4 bases and J by 4 bases, with 27 bases between. The germline V gene has CDR1 SGHDT and CDR2 YYEEEE.

The chain has TRBV28 and TRBJ2-2, with 13 bases identical to TRBD2. Looked up from germline, CDR1 is MDHEN and CDR2 is SYDVKM. The CDR3 runs 17 residues. V lost 2 bases to trimming and J lost 4 bases; unmatched junction nucleotides: 4. Written as DNA, the CDR3 is TGTGCCAGCAGTTTACCGGGACTAGCGGGGATCACCGGGGAGCTGTTTTTT. Translating gives CASSLPGLAGITGELFF.

The rearrangement joins TRBV27 to TRBJ1-1; D unresolved. Germline V CDR1 and CDR2: MNHEY, SMNVEV (reference sequence). CDR3 length: 13 amino acids. Trimming stripped 8 bases from V and 4 bases from J, with 14 bases between. CDR3 region: CASRPGEPTEAFF. In DNA, the CDR3 is TGTGCCAGCCGACCGGGTGAGCCCACTGAAGCTTTCTTT.

This clone is judged medium-sized. In DNA form, the CDR3 reads TGTGCCTGGAGTGGACAGCACAATGAGCAGTTCTTC. Protein sequence: CAWSGQHNEQFF. The chain joins TRBV30 to TRBJ2-1, with a weak D call TRBD1 (5 bases). The germline V gene encodes CDR1 GTSNPN and CDR2 SVGIG (reference sequence). V was cut by 1 base and J by 5 bases, with 6 bases left in between. The CDR3 loop spans 12 amino acids.

This chain uses TRBV5-1 with TRBJ2-1, with TRBD2 matching over 10 bases. CDR3 size: 17 residues. After removal of 4 bases from V and 4 bases from J, the junction contained 11 bases not matched to a gene. Germline lookup yields CDR1 SGHRS and CDR2 YFSETQ. This CDR3 reads CASSRSPSGSGYNEQFF. For the CDR3, the DNA is TGCGCCAGCAGCCGGTCCCCTAGCGGGAGTGGGTACAATGAGCAGTTCTTC.

The V and J genes are TRBV4-3 and TRBJ2-3; maybe TRBD2 (6 bases). The CDR3 loop spans 14 amino acids. V was clipped by 0 bases and J by 9 bases, with 13 bases between them. The germline gives CDR1 LGHNA, CDR2 YSLEER. Written as DNA, the CDR3 is TGCGCCAGCAGCCAAGAAGTAGAAGGGAGGACGCAGTATTTT. It is translated as CASSQEVEGRTQYF.

This chain joins TRBV5-1 and TRBJ2-5; 15 bases agree with TRBD2. Losses at the gene ends were 4 bases for V and 5 bases for J; bases not matched to a gene: 6. The germline V gene encodes CDR1 SGHRS and CDR2 YFSETQ. The CDR3 covers 16 residues. CDR3 nucleotides: TGCGCCAGCAGCAAGGGACTAGCGGGGGGCCGGGAGACCCAGTACTTC. Protein: CASSKGLAGGRETQYF.

This clone came up once. The chain couples TRBV4-3 to TRBJ1-5; 10 nucleotides agree with TRBD1. CDR3 length: 18 amino acids. Germline values: CDR1 LGHNA, CDR2 YSLEER. After removal of 0 bases from V and 3 bases from J, the junction contained 8 bases not matched to a gene. DNA for the CDR3: TGCGCCAGCAGCCAAGAGGACCCGGACAGGGGGATCAATCAGCCCCAGCATTTT. Amino acids: CASSQEDPDRGINQPQHF.

The gene calls are TRBV5-1 and TRBJ1-6, with D unresolved. The CDR3 consists of 16 residues. Looked up from germline, CDR1 is SGHRS and CDR2 is YFSETQ. V dropped 0 bases and J dropped 6 bases, with 13 bases sitting between them. For the CDR3, the DNA is TGCGCCAGCAGCTTGGCAGAATCATCGGGTAATTCACCCCTCCACTTT. It yields the protein CASSLAESSGNSPLHF.

The chain employs TRBV11-2 and TRBJ2-1; 11 bases are shared with TRBD2. Looked up from germline, CDR1 is SGHAT and CDR2 is FQNNGV. The CDR3 length is 15 residues. J was trimmed by 10 bases and V by 6 bases; bases with no gene match: 11. CDR3 residues: CASSGGLAGTREQFF. In DNA, the CDR3 is TGTGCCAGCAGTGGAGGACTAGCGGGCACGCGGGAGCAGTTCTTC.

This chain's CDR3 is CASSLNRGNSPLHF. As DNA, the CDR3 is TGTGCCAGCAGCTTAAACAGGGGGAATTCACCCCTCCACTTT. The rearrangement joins TRBV5-8 to TRBJ1-6, with TRBD1 matching 8 bases. V gave up 2 bases and J gave up 7 bases; unmatched junction bases: 2. CDR3 length equals 14 residues. Looked up from germline, CDR1 is SGHTS and CDR2 is YDEGEE.

The V call is TRBV11-2, the J call TRBJ2-1; 10 bases map to TRBD2. There are 16 residues in the CDR3. V shed 2 bases, J shed 8 bases, and the junction held 9 bases outside the gene matches. Germline V CDR1 and CDR2: SGHAT, FQNNGV. CDR3 DNA: TGTGCCAGCAGCTTAAGAGGAGCGGGGGGGCCCGATGAGCAGTTCTTC. It specifies CASSLRGAGGPDEQFF.